This TCR beta chain was found in a study of shared T cell receptors in the human thymus (TCRdb year 2021). For the wider study: The study examined how the human thymus generates shared, self-reactive T-cell receptor alpha chains.

Library preparation employed the immunoSEQ multiplex PCR assay. TCRdb carries this immuneACCESS record with in-frame sequences only. Its versions omit some clonotypes, under half of them owing to an unresolved V gene in the studies checked, with the rest unexplained. The sample table contains 700,000 or so clones; only one count was recorded for over 75% of them. The ten largest account for approximately 0.01% of the sample. From its cysteine to its phenylalanine, the CDR3 spans 14 amino acids. Kept here is only the CDR3 DNA, which spans 42 bases and is read in frame from base 1. CDR1 and CDR2, per the germline V gene (reference sequence), are SEHNR and FQNEAQ. Cut back by 2 bases and 3 bases, the V and J ends lie 10 bases apart. About this clone: Its specific antigen is unknown. Per-nucleotide qualities are absent, and no much larger clonotype sits a single base away.

This sample also belongs to another study, concerning human thymus T cells. In that second paper, the authors write: The donors were immunologically healthy infants in Finland who had open corrective cardiac surgery for congenital heart defects. The thymus tissue came from surgical resects taken out during corrective cardiac surgery. Both the thymic and the peripheral blood repertoires appeared to show biased V and J gene segment usage. According to the related research, thymic TCR repertoires were highly overlapping among unrelated individuals. The study characterized TCR alpha and beta repertoires from eight infant thymus samples and four related peripheral blood samples. Donor ages ranged from about 7 to 244 days, and the cohort comprised about six male and a couple of female infants. Thymocytes were freed from the tissue by mechanical means and kept at -70 degrees C as pellets of roughly 9-34 million cells. Genomic DNA was extracted from frozen cell pellets with a QIAsymphony instrument. The immunoSEQ multiplex PCR assay was used to amplify the TCRB and TCRAD loci from a standardized quantity of quality-controlled genomic DNA. The amplicons covered the V(D)J region and were long enough to include the CDR3 and to identify the V and J genes. Amplicon sequencing was performed on an Illumina platform through the commercial immunoSEQ service. Corrections for primer bias and sequencing errors followed previously described methods, while TCRAD and TCRB definitions were based on the IMGT database. The repertoires were analysed using immunoSEQ Analyzer 3.0 and VDJTools for basic statistics, V/J segment usage, diversity estimates, rarefaction and pairwise overlap. Diversity was estimated with Chao1, ChaoE, Efron-Thisted, Shannon and inverse Simpson indices, and also on datasets down-sampled to the smallest sample. Repertoire overlap was assessed by strict matching of CDR3 nucleotide sequence, V gene and J gene, and clustering was done by Jaccard-based multidimensional scaling. On average, about 800,000 unique TCRB clonotypes were obtained from thymus samples, compared with roughly 84,000 from blood samples.

Sequenced material: thymocytes. The V gene is TRBV7-9 and the J gene is TRBJ1-1, with TRBD1 as a weak D call on 5 bases. This receptor was obtained from a girl under three years old with a congenital heart defect. Donor details come from another sample of the same person, matched by shared clones. The sequence in DNA is TGTGCCAGCAGCTTACCCCAGGGCTACACTGAAGCTTTCTTT. Its translation reads: CASSLPQGYTEAFF.